This T cell receptor (beta chain) came from a study of T cells in Graves' hyperthyroidism and ophthalmopathy. Amplified TCR beta CDR3 regions derived from RNA transcripts. Carried out on the TCR CDR3, a first-round RT-PCR used the HTBI primer set. TCRdb reprocessed the multiplex PCR reads with MiXCR, giving one entry per CDR3 protein. The sample holds about 400,000 distinct CDR3 sequences, roughly 14% seen once. The germline gives CDR1 DFQATT, CDR2 SNEGSKA (reference sequence). The junction had 2 bases not matched to a gene; V was cut back by 3 bases and J by 0 bases. The CDR3 is 14 residues long. Patients aged 18 to 65 with hyperthyroidism were newly diagnosed, with duration under 2 months. From approximately 9.1 ml of fresh peripheral blood, PBMCs were isolated. Of note for this clonotype: Its antigen is undetermined.

Overall study results and limits: A 13 V-J signature model discriminated ophthalmopathy versus stable hyperthyroidism. Appearing also in blood were most of the thyroid clonotypes expanded above 0.001.

This chain uses TRBV20-1 with TRBJ1-3; TRBD1 agrees at 7 bases. The sequence was collected from a woman aged 18-29 years with Graves' hyperthyroidism. The specimen sequenced was blood. For the CDR3, the DNA is TGCAGTGCTAGCAGGGGGACCTCTGGAAACACCATATATTTT. It codes for CSASRGTSGNTIYF.